The 32 T cell receptor beta chains below come from one sample, sequenced in a study of shared clonotypes between healthy human individuals. Produced via immunoSEQ multiplex PCR; TCRdb's table is partial and in-frame only. The sample includes 950,000 to 1,100,000 clones, about 77% of them seen just once. Input material: memory CD4+ T cells sorted from blood. Sample subset: CD45RA-negative fraction. The receptors originated from a man between 18 and 35 years old in good health.

This sequence joins TRBV6-1 and TRBJ2-3; D is unresolved. V shed 6 bases and J shed 6 bases, with 16 bases lying between them. The CDR3 is 14 residues long. Germline V CDR1 and CDR2: MNHNS, SASEGT. CDR3 loop: CASSLQGLEDTQYF. As DNA, the CDR3 is TGTGCCAGCAGCCTACAAGGCTTGGAGGATACGCAGTATTTT.

This sequence joins TRBV9 and TRBJ2-5, with TRBD1 matching over 8 bases. The end of the DNA aligns better with TRBJ2-7, so the J call may be wrong. Germline V gene lookup returns CDR1 SGDLS and CDR2 YYNGEE. There are 16 residues in the CDR3. The CDR3, as DNA: TGTGCCAGCAGCGTAGGGCTGGACAGGGCATCGAACGAGCAGTACTTC. This gives the protein CASSVGLDRASNEQYF.

Note on this clone: Other DNA sequences in the sample encode the same CDR3. The chain has TRBV6-5 and TRBJ2-7; D unclear. The V gene's germline CDR1 is MNHEY and CDR2 SVGAGI. The CDR3 contains 13 residues. Trimming took off 7 bases at V and 2 bases at J, with 12 bases between the two ends. CDR3 bases: TGTGCCAGCACGAGCCCAGCTACCTACGAGCAGTACTTC. Translating gives CASTSPATYEQYF.

This chain joins TRBV7-2 and TRBJ1-4; TRBD1 matches at 8 bases. The CDR3 covers 14 residues. Trimming took 5 bases from V and 10 from J; bases not matched to a gene: 9. Germline CDR1 and CDR2: SGHTA and FQGNSA. The CDR3 coding sequence is TGTGCCAGCAGCCCTGACAGGGGACTCACAAAACTGTTTTTT. It specifies CASSPDRGLTKLFF.

The CDR3 is CASSTGSSETETQYF. The CDR3 nucleotides are TGTGCCAGCAGCACCGGCAGTTCGGAGACGGAGACCCAGTACTTC. The rearrangement uses TRBV11-3 and TRBJ2-5; D is unclear. This CDR3 spans 15 amino acids. The germline CDR1 and CDR2 sequences are SGHNT and YENEEA. Trimming cost V 5 bases and J 5 bases, with 18 bases left between them. The full variable domain, its missing parts supplied by reference TRBV11-3 and TRBJ2-5, is EAGVVQSPRYKIIEKKQPVAFWCNPISGHNTLYWYLQNLGQGPELLIRYENEEAVDDSQLPKDRFSAERLKGVDSTLKIQPAELGDSAVYLCASSTGSSETETQYFGPGTRLLVL.

This clone was observed a handful of times. CDR3 nucleotide sequence: TGTGCCAGCAGCCCCGACCTCTATAGCAATCAGCCCCAGCATTTT. Amino acids: CASSPDLYSNQPQHF. The J gene is TRBJ1-5, the V gene TRBV6-5; D call uncertain. Germline V CDR1 and CDR2: MNHEY, SVGAGI. CDR3 size: 15 residues. Trimming took off 6 bases at V and 0 bases at J, with 12 bases between the two ends.

The chain links TRBV5-1 to TRBJ2-1, with 9 positions matching TRBD2. V lost 0 bases to trimming and J lost 2 bases; unmatched junction nucleotides: 3. CDR3 length equals 16 residues. From germline, CDR1 is SGHRS and CDR2 YFSETQ. CDR3: CASSLGPSGTYNEQFF. CDR3 coding DNA: TGCGCCAGCAGCTTGGGTCCTAGCGGGACCTACAATGAGCAGTTCTTC.

This clone was found once. This chain links TRBV4-1 with TRBJ2-7; 9 positions match TRBD2. The CDR3 loop spans 15 amino acids. Trimming took 3 bases from V and 4 from J; bases not matched to a gene: 7. Germline V gene lookup returns CDR1 MGHRA and CDR2 YSYEKL. CDR3 nucleotides: TGCGCCAGCAGCCAGACGACTAGCGGAGTATACGAGCAGTACTTC. Translating it yields CASSQTTSGVYEQYF.

This clone was seen just once. V is TRBV5-6 and J is TRBJ1-3, with 7 bases fitting TRBD1. Looked up from germline, CDR1 is SGHDT and CDR2 is YYEEEE. Trimming removed 4 bases from V and 4 bases from J; junction bases left unmatched: 8. The length of the CDR3 is 15 residues. CDR3 residues: CASSGLTGTGNTIYF. The DNA for the CDR3 is TGTGCCAGCAGCGGGCTGACAGGGACGGGAAACACCATATATTTT.

The V and J genes are TRBV6-1 and TRBJ1-2, with 11 positions matching TRBD1. CDR3 length: 16 residues. The junction had 5 bases not matched to a gene; V was cut back by 4 bases and J by 1 base. CDR1 MNHNS and CDR2 SASEGT come from the germline V gene. The CDR3 DNA reads as TGTGCCAGCAGTGCCCGGACAGGGGGCTATAACTATGGCTACACCTTC. Protein: CASSARTGGYNYGYTF.

The genes are TRBV27 and TRBJ1-3; D unresolved. The CDR3 sequence is 15 residues long. The V end was cut by 4 bases, the J end by 6 bases, with 16 bases between. Germline CDR1 and CDR2: MNHEY and SMNVEV (reference sequence). The CDR3 bases are TGTGCCAGCAGTTCCTTCCCCGTGGGCCCAAACACCATATATTTT. Translated, it gives CASSSFPVGPNTIYF.

This clone was found a few times. V is TRBV4-2 and J is TRBJ2-1; unclear D gene. The germline CDR1 and CDR2 sequences are LGHNA and YNFKEQ. The CDR3 is made up of 15 amino acids. The V end lost 0 bases, the J end lost 5 bases, and 11 bases lay between the germline ends. The CDR3 is CASSQELATNNEQFF. Here the CDR3 DNA reads TGTGCCAGCAGCCAAGAATTGGCTACAAACAATGAGCAGTTCTTC.

The chain recombines TRBV19 with TRBJ2-6, with 7 bases matching TRBD1. V trimming: 4 bases; J trimming: 0 bases; junction bases outside the gene matches: 9. The germline V gene encodes CDR1 LNHDA and CDR2 SQIVND (reference sequence). This CDR3 is built from 18 residues. This CDR3 is CASSKGAGGNSGANVLTF. DNA for the CDR3: TGTGCCAGTAGTAAAGGGGCAGGGGGAAACTCTGGGGCCAACGTCCTGACTTTC. The entire variable domain, with the rest obtained from reference TRBV19 and TRBJ2-6, is as follows: DGGITQSPKYLFRKEGQNVTLSCEQNLNHDAMYWYRQDPGQGLRLIYYSQIVNDFQKGDIAEGYSVSREKKESFPLTVTSAQKNPTAFYLCASSKGAGGNSGANVLTFGAGSRLTVL.

This clone was observed a handful of times. This chain connects TRBV10-3 to TRBJ1-5; maybe TRBD1 (6 bases). The CDR3 has 14 residues. Germline CDR1 ENHRY, CDR2 SYGVKD. Trimming shortened V by 8 bases and J by 8 bases, and 19 bases separated the two germline ends. The DNA of the CDR3 is TGTGCCATCTCGAGGGGGGCGTTGGGAGAGCCCCAGCATTTT. Amino acids: CAISRGALGEPQHF.

The chain carries TRBV29-1 and TRBJ2-2; D perhaps matches TRBD2 (7 bases). The CDR3 has 14 residues. The germline CDR1 and CDR2 sequences are SQVTM and ANQGSEA. Trimming pared 1 base from V and 9 bases from J, leaving 15 bases between. CDR3 bases: TGCAGCGTTGAAGGGGAGGGGGGCAACCGGGAGCTGTTTTTT. Its protein is CSVEGEGGNRELFF.

CDR3 in amino acids: CASRQVPRADTQYF. The CDR3 DNA reads TGTGCCAGCAGACAGGTTCCGAGGGCAGATACGCAGTATTTT. This chain joins TRBV6-1 and TRBJ2-3; D possibly uses TRBD1 or TRBD2 (5 bases each). Germline values: CDR1 MNHNS, CDR2 SASEGT. Trimming took off 6 bases at V and 4 bases at J, with 14 bases between the two ends. The CDR3 sequence is 14 residues long.

The chain is built from TRBV2 and TRBJ1-2; tentative D call: TRBD1 (6 bases). The CDR3 is 15 residues long. Trimming pared 5 bases from V and 8 bases from J, leaving 21 bases between. Germline loops: CDR1 SNHLY, CDR2 FYNNEI. The CDR3 region is CASSLSPSGAQGYTF. CDR3 in DNA: TGTGCCAGCAGTTTATCGCCCTCAGGGGCGCAGGGCTACACCTTC.

The V gene is TRBV19, the J gene TRBJ2-7; TRBD1 matches at 9 bases. CDR3 length: 14 residues. V shed 5 bases and J 4 bases; nucleotides not matched to a gene: 6. Germline CDR1 reads LNHDA; CDR2 reads SQIVND (reference sequence). The CDR3: CASSGTGTGYEQYF. The CDR3 coding sequence is TGTGCCAGTAGTGGTACCGGGACAGGGTACGAGCAGTACTTC. The whole variable domain, remainder taken from reference TRBV19 and TRBJ2-7, is DGGITQSPKYLFRKEGQNVTLSCEQNLNHDAMYWYRQDPGQGLRLIYYSQIVNDFQKGDIAEGYSVSREKKESFPLTVTSAQKNPTAFYLCASSGTGTGYEQYFGPGTRLTVT.

The chain has TRBV5-5 and TRBJ2-6; D gene uncertain. Trimming removed 1 base from V and 0 bases from J, with 5 bases in between. The CDR3 length is 15 residues. CDR1 SGHKS and CDR2 YYEKEE come from the germline V gene (reference sequence). The CDR3 bases are TGTGCCAGCAGCTTGACCGGCTCTGGGGCCAACGTCCTGACTTTC. Translation gives CASSLTGSGANVLTF.

The V call is TRBV18, the J call TRBJ1-6; D gene unclear. Trimming pared 6 bases from V and 6 bases from J, leaving 12 bases between. This CDR3 region has 14 residues. Germline CDR1 is KGHSH and CDR2 is LQKENI. The CDR3 nucleotides read TGTGCCAGCTCCGTCGACGTGGTTAATTCACCCCTCCACTTT. Encoded protein: CASSVDVVNSPLHF. Based on the CDR3 plus reference TRBV18 and TRBJ1-6, the full variable domain is NAGVMQNPRHLVRRRGQEARLRCSPMKGHSHVYWYRQLPEEGLKFMVYLQKENIIDESGMPKERFSAEFPKEGPSILRIQQVVRGDSAAYFCASSVDVVNSPLHFGNGTRLTVT.

This sequence joins TRBV5-5 and TRBJ2-5, with a weak D call TRBD1 (6 bases). CDR3 length equals 15 residues. The germline V gene encodes CDR1 SGHKS and CDR2 YYEKEE (reference sequence). V lost 2 bases to trimming and J lost 0 bases, with 11 bases between them. CDR3 DNA: TGTGCCAGCAGCTTACTGTACAGGGACCAAGAGACCCAGTACTTC. This encodes CASSLLYRDQETQYF.

A word on this clone: A clone one base away is much larger, so this may be a read error. This chain uses TRBV19 with TRBJ2-1; D is perhaps TRBD2 (6 bases). This CDR3 comprises 16 residues. Germline assignment: CDR1 LNHDA and CDR2 SQIVND (reference sequence). The V end lost 4 bases, the J end lost 15 bases, and 28 bases lay between the germline ends. DNA for the CDR3: TGTGCCAGTAGTAGTAGAGAAATCGGGATGGCGGGAAGTCTGTTCTTC. Amino acid sequence: CASSSREIGMAGSLFF.

V gene TRBV6-1 combines with J gene TRBJ1-2; D not resolved. This CDR3 is built from 9 residues. Germline CDR1 and CDR2: MNHNS and SASEGT. Trimming cost V 6 bases and J 13 bases, with 9 bases left between them. CDR3 protein: CASSPPGTF. As DNA, the CDR3 is TGTGCCAGCAGCCCCCCAGGCACCTTC.

CDR3 sequence (DNA): TGTGCCAGCAGCAAGACCGGGACAGGGAACCATGGCTACACCTTC. Its translation: CASSKTGTGNHGYTF. The rearrangement joins TRBV11-1 to TRBJ1-2, with 9 bases that match TRBD1. Unmatched junction bases numbered 10, after V lost 5 bases and J lost 6 bases. The CDR3 extends over 15 amino acids. Looked up from germline, CDR1 is SGHAT and CDR2 is FQDESV (reference sequence).

The rearrangement uses TRBV7-6 and TRBJ2-7; possibly TRBD1 for D (6 bases). The CDR3 covers 15 residues. Trimming cost V 1 base and J 0 bases, with 10 bases left between them. The germline V gene has CDR1 SGHVS and CDR2 FNYEAQ. The CDR3 sequence: CASSLETGISYEQYF. CDR3 DNA: TGTGCCAGCAGCTTAGAAACAGGGATCTCCTACGAGCAGTACTTC.

The genes are TRBV5-1 and TRBJ2-2; D may be TRBD1 (6 bases). CDR1 and CDR2 (germline): SGHRS, YFSETQ. This CDR3 contains 15 residues. The germline V and J ends were trimmed by 1 base and 0 bases, with 7 bases remaining between them. DNA for the CDR3: TGCGCCAGCAGCTTGAACAGGGCGAACACCGGGGAGCTGTTTTTT. Translated, it gives CASSLNRANTGELFF.

The genes are TRBV5-3 and TRBJ2-3; 9 bases map to TRBD1. TRBV5-3 is assigned to the ORF class and has an uncertain function. This CDR3 spans 15 amino acids. V lost 5 bases and J lost 2; bases outside the gene matches: 6. In nucleotides, the CDR3 is TGTGCCAGAAGTTACACAGGGGGCTCCACAGATACGCAGTATTTT. This gives the protein CARSYTGGSTDTQYF.

This sequence joins TRBV5-6 and TRBJ2-1; 10 bases fit TRBD1. The germline gives CDR1 SGHDT, CDR2 YYEEEE. The CDR3 sequence is 15 residues long. The junction had 10 bases not matched to a gene; V was cut back by 4 bases and J by 9 bases. In DNA form, the CDR3 reads TGTGCCAGCAGCCGTGGACAGGGGGGAATGATTGAGCAGTTCTTC. This translates into CASSRGQGGMIEQFF.

Only one count was recorded for this clone. The gene calls are TRBV28 and TRBJ2-7, with D unclear. The CDR3 sequence is 13 residues long. V lost 4 bases to trimming and J lost 3 bases, with 10 bases between them. Germline CDR1 is MDHEN and CDR2 is SYDVKM. The CDR3 bases are TGTGCCAGCAGTTATACAGCGAACTACGAGCAGTACTTC. Amino acid sequence: CASSYTANYEQYF.

The chain links TRBV27 to TRBJ2-7; D unclear. The germline gives CDR1 MNHEY, CDR2 SMNVEV (reference sequence). The CDR3 has 16 amino acids. The V gene lost 1 base and the J gene lost 0 bases, with 13 bases spanning the gap. The CDR3 here is CASSLFSPGPSYEQYF. The CDR3 DNA is TGTGCCAGCAGTTTATTTTCCCCCGGTCCCTCCTACGAGCAGTACTTC.

This chain uses TRBV30 with TRBJ2-5; maybe TRBD1 (6 bases). The germline V gene encodes CDR1 GTSNPN and CDR2 SVGIG (reference sequence). V lost 1 base and J 0 bases, leaving 12 bases between the germline ends. The CDR3 sequence is 15 residues long. DNA for the CDR3: TGTGCCTGGAGTGCCGGACAGCTCGACCAAGAGACCCAGTACTTC. Protein: CAWSAGQLDQETQYF.

The J gene is TRBJ1-1, the V gene TRBV7-3; TRBD1 matches 8 bases. Germline assignment: CDR1 SGHTA and CDR2 FQGTGA. V lost 2 bases to trimming and J lost 6 bases; unmatched junction nucleotides: 5. The CDR3 is 14 amino acids. In DNA, the CDR3 is TGTGCCAGCAGCTTACAGGGGGCTTCTTCTGAAGCTTTCTTT. Residues: CASSLQGASSEAFF.